These 7 T cell receptor beta chains were all obtained from the same sample, sequenced in a study of tumor-infiltrating lymphocytes in primary liver carcinoma. From roughly 21-30 mg of unsorted bulk tissue, DNA and RNA were co-extracted together. The investigators made TCR beta cDNA from about 500 ng total RNA, using a constant-region primer. A slightly modified ARM-PCR protocol with three nested multiplex PCR rounds produced these TCR beta libraries. Rounds one and two of PCR, each of 10 cycles, were primed with TRBV1-TRBV30 forward primers and a C-beta reverse primer. TCRdb re-called the multiplex PCR reads through MiXCR, storing one row per CDR3 protein. The table has about 20,000 distinct CDR3 sequences, under 75% seen once. Sequenced sample: liver tumor tissue from sampling region 1. The subset here: tumor region T1, superior pole. These TCRs come from a middle-aged man with primary liver carcinoma and hepatitis B virus infection.

Worth noting for this clonotype: Likely a read error: the CDR3 ends without its conserved phenylalanine or tryptophan. This chain joins TRBV4-1 and TRBJ1-2; TRBD1 aligns across 8 bases. Germline trimming cut 8 bases from V and 2 bases from J; bases unmatched to any gene: 4. This CDR3 comprises 13 residues. The germline CDR1 and CDR2 sequences are MGHRA and YSYEKL. The CDR3, as DNA: TGCGCCAGCCAAGGGGACAGGAACTATGGCTACACCTTA. This gives the protein CASQGDRNYGYTL.

Worth noting for this clonotype: A read error may account for a junction end that differs from germline. The V call is TRBV6-5, the J call TRBJ2-7; TRBD1 matches at 7 bases. Germline V lookup: CDR1 MNHEY, CDR2 SVGAGI. This CDR3 is 13 amino acids long. In nucleotides, the CDR3 is TGTGGCAGCAGGATAAAGGGGGCCAGCGAGCAGCACTTC. It is translated as CGSRIKGASEQHF.

As regards this clonotype: The junction shows a germline mismatch at one end, possibly a read error. The J gene is TRBJ2-1, the V gene TRBV11-2, with TRBD2 matching over 9 bases. The CDR3 is 16 residues long. Germline CDR1 and CDR2: SGHAT and FQNNGV. The CDR3 nucleotides read TGTGCCAGCAGCTTAGATCTTCTAGCGGGAATGAATGAGCAGTCCTTC. As protein: CASSLDLLAGMNEQSF.

A note on this clonotype: Relative to the germline gene, one junction end is altered; a read error may explain this. The rearrangement joins TRBV30 to TRBJ1-1; unclear D gene. Germline loops: CDR1 GTSNPN, CDR2 SVGIG (reference sequence). The CDR3 is made up of 11 amino acids. Here the CDR3 reads CAWTKRAEDFF. CDR3 bases: TGTGCCTGGACTAAAAGGGCTGAAGATTTCTTT.

Comments on this clonotype: One end of the junction does not line up with germline, which may come from a read error. J is TRBJ1-2 and V is TRBV9, with D maybe TRBD1 (5 bases). Germline V gene lookup returns CDR1 SGDLS and CDR2 YYNGEE. The CDR3 length is 14 residues. The CDR3 bases are TGTGCCAGCAGCACCGGGACCCGATCTGGTGGCCACACCTTC. Its protein is CASSTGTRSGGHTF.

The CDR3 protein is CAISDDSTYEQYF. The CDR3 bases are TGTGCCATCAGTGATGACAGTACCTACGAGCAGTACTTC. The gene calls are TRBV10-3 and TRBJ2-7; a weak D match, TRBD1 (5 bases). The germline V gene encodes CDR1 ENHRY and CDR2 SYGVKD. This CDR3 spans 13 amino acids. V lost 3 bases to trimming and J lost 2 bases, with 8 bases between them.

Turning to this clonotype: The junction and the germline gene differ at one end; a read error may be behind it. The chain links TRBV11-2 to TRBJ2-5; perhaps TRBD2 as D (5 bases). Germline CDR1 reads SGHAT; CDR2 reads FQNNGV. This CDR3 spans 18 amino acids. The CDR3, as DNA: TGTGCCTGCAGCTTAGCGAGGCTAGCCCTGGGATATAAAGAGACCCAGTACTTC. Its translation: CACSLARLALGYKETQYF.